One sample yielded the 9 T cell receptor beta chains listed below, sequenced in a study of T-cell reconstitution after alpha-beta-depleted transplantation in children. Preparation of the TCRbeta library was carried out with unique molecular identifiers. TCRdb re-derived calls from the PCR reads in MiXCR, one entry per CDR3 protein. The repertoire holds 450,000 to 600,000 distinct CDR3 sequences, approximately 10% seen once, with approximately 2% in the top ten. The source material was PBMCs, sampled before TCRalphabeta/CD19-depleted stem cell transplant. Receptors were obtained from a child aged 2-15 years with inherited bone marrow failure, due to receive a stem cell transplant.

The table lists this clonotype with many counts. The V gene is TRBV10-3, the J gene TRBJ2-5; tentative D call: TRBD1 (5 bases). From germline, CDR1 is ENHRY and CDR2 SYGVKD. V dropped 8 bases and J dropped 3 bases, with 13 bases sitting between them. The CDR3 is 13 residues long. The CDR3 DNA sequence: TGTGCCATCGGAAGCAGGGAAAAAGAGACCCAGTACTTC. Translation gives CAIGSREKETQYF.

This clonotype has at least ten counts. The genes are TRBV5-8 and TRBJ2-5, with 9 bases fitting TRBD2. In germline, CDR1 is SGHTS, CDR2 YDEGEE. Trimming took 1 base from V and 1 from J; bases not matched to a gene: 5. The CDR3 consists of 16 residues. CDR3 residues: CASSLLATSGQETQYF. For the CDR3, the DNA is TGTGCCAGCAGCTTGCTCGCGACTAGCGGCCAAGAGACCCAGTACTTC.

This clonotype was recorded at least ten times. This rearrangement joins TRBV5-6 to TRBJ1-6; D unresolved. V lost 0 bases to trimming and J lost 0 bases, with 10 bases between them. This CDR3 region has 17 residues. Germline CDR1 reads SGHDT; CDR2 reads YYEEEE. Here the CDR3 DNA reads TGTGCCAGCAGCTTGGGAGTGGCGGGCTCCTATAATTCACCCCTCCACTTT. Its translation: CASSLGVAGSYNSPLHF. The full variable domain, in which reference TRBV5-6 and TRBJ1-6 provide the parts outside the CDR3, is DAGVTQSPTHLIKTRGQQVTLRCSPKSGHDTVSWYQQALGQGPQFIFQYYEEEERQRGNFPDRFSGHQFPNYSSELNVNALLLGDSALYLCASSLGVAGSYNSPLHFGNGTRLTVT.

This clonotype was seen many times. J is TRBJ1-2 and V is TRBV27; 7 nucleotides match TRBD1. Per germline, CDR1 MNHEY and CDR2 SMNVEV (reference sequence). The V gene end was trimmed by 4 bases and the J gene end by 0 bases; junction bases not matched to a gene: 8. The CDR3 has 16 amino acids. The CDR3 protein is CASSSRDSFPNYGYTF. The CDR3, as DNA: TGTGCCAGCAGTTCTAGGGACAGTTTCCCTAACTATGGCTACACCTTC.

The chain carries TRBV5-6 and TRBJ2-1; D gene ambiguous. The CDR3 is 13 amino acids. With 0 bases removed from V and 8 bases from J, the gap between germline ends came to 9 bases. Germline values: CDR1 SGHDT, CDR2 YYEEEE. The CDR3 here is CASSLVEVDEQFF. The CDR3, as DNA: TGTGCCAGCAGCTTGGTAGAGGTCGATGAGCAGTTCTTC.

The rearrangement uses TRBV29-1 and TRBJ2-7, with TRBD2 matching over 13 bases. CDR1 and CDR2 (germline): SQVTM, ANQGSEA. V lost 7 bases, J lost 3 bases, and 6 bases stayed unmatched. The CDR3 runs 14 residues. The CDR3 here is CSARTSGSFYEQYF. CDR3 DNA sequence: TGCAGCGCCCGGACTAGCGGGAGCTTCTACGAGCAGTACTTC.

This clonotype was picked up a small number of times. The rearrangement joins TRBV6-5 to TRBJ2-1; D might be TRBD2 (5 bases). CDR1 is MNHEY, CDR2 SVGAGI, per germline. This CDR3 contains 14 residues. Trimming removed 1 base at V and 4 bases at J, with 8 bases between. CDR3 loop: CASSYYRDYNEQFF. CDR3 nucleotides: TGTGCCAGCAGTTACTACCGGGATTACAATGAGCAGTTCTTC.

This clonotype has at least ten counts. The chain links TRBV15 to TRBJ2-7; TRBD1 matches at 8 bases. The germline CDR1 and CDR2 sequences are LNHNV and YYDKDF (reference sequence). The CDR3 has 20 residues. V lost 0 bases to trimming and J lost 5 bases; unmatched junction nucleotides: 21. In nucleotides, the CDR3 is TGTGCCACCAGCAGAGAACACCCCAGGGGCCCGGAACAGGGGGGCCACGAGCAGTACTTC. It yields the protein CATSREHPRGPEQGGHEQYF.

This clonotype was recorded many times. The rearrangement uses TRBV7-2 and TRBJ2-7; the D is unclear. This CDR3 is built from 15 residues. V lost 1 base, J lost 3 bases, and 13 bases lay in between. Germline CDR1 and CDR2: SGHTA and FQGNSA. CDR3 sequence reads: CASSLGPGPNYEQYF. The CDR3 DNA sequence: TGTGCCAGCAGCTTAGGACCGGGTCCTAACTACGAGCAGTACTTC.